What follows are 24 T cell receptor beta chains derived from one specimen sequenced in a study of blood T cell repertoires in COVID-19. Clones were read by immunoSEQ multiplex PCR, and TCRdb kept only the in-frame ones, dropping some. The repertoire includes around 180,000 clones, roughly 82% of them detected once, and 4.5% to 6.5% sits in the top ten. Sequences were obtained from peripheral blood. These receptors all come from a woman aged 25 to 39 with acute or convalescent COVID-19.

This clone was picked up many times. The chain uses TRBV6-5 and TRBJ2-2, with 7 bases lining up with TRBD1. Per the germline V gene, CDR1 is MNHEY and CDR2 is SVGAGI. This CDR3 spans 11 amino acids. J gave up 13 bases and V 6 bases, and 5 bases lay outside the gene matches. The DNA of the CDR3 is TGTGCCAGCAGCAGGGGGACAAGGCTGTTTTTT. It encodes CASSRGTRLFF.

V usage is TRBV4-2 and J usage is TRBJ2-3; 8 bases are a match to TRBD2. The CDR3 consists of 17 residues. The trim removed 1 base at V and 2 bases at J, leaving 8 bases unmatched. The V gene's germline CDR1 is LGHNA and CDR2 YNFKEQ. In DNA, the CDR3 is TGTGCCAGCAGCCAAGTCGTTGCGGGAGGTCCCACAGATACGCAGTATTTT. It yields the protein CASSQVVAGGPTDTQYF.

Here the CDR3 DNA reads TGTGCCAGCAGCTTAGTACAGAGAGACACTGAAGCTTTCTTT. Translated: CASSLVQRDTEAFF. The gene calls are TRBV7-9 and TRBJ1-1, with D uncertain. CDR1 and CDR2 from the germline V gene are SEHNR and FQNEAQ (reference sequence). The CDR3 has 14 residues. Trimming pared 1 base from V and 3 bases from J, leaving 9 bases between. Using reference TRBV7-9 and TRBJ1-1 for the parts outside the CDR3, the full variable domain is DTGVSQNPRHKITKRGQNVTFRCDPISEHNRLYWYRQTLGQGPEFLTYFQNEAQLEKSRLLSDRFSAERPKGSFSTLEIQRTEQGDSAMYLCASSLVQRDTEAFFGQGTRLTVV.

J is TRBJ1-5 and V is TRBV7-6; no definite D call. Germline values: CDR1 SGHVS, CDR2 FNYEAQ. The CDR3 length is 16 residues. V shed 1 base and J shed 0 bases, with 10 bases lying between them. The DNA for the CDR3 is TGTGCCAGCAGCTTAGGAGCCGCTAATAGCAATCAGCCCCAGCATTTT. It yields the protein CASSLGAANSNQPQHF.

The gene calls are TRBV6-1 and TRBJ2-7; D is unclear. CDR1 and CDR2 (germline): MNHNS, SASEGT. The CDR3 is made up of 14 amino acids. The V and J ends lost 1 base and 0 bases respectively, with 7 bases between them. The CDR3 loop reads CASSEGDNSYEQYF. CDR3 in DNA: TGTGCCAGCAGTGAAGGCGACAACTCCTACGAGCAGTACTTC.

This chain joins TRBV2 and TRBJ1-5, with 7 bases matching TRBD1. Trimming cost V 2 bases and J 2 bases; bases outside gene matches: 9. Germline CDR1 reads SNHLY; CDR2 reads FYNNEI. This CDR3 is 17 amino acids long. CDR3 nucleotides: TGTGCCAGCAGTGAATTTAGGGTCACAGGGGGCAATCAGCCCCAGCATTTT. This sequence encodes CASSEFRVTGGNQPQHF.

CDR3 residues: CASRGPDTQYF. In DNA form, the CDR3 reads TGTGCCAGCCGTGGCCCAGATACGCAGTATTTT. The gene calls are TRBV12-3 or TRBV12-4 and TRBJ2-3; D is undetermined. V gave up 8 bases and J gave up 4 bases, with 7 bases separating them. The CDR3 totals 11 residues.

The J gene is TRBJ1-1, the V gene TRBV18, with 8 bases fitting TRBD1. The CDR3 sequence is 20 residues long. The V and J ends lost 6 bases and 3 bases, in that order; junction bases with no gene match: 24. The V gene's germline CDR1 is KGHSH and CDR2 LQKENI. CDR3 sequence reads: CASSSHPVGQGVRGDTEAFF. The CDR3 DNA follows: TGTGCCAGCTCCTCCCACCCGGTAGGACAGGGAGTAAGGGGGGACACTGAAGCTTTCTTT.

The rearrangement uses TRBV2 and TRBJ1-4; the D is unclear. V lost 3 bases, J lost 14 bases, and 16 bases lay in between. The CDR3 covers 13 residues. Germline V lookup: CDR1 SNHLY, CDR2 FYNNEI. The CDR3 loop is CASSEPYEGSLFF. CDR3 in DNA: TGTGCCAGCAGTGAGCCTTACGAGGGTTCGCTGTTTTTT.

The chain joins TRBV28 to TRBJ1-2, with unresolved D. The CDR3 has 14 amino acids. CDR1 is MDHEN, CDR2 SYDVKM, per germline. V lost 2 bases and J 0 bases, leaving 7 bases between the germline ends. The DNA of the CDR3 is TGTGCCAGCAGTTTAGGCAGATCTAACTATGGCTACACCTTC. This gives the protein CASSLGRSNYGYTF.

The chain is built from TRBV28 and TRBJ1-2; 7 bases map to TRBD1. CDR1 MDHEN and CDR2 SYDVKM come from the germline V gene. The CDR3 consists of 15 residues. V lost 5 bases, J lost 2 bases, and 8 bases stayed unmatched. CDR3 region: CASSLTGRVNYGYTF. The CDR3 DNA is TGTGCCAGCAGTCTGACAGGGCGGGTCAACTATGGCTACACCTTC.

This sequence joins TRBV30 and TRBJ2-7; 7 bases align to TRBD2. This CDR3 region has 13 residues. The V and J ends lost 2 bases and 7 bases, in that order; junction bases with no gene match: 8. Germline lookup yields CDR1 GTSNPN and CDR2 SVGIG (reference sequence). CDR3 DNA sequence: TGTGCCTGGAGTACCGGCGGGAGAGGTGAGCAGTACTTC. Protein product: CAWSTGGRGEQYF.

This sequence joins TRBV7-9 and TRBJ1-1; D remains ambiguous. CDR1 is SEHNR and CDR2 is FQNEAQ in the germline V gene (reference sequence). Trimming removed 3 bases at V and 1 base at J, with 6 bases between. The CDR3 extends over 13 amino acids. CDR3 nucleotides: TGTGCCAGCAGCTTCTCAGAGAACACTGAAGCTTTCTTT. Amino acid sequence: CASSFSENTEAFF.

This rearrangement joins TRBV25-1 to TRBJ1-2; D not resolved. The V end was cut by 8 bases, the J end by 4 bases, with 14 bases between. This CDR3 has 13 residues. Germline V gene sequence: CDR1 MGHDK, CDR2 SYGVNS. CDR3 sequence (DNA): TGTGCCAGCTCTCTGGGCCTTGGCTATGGCTACACCTTC. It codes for CASSLGLGYGYTF.

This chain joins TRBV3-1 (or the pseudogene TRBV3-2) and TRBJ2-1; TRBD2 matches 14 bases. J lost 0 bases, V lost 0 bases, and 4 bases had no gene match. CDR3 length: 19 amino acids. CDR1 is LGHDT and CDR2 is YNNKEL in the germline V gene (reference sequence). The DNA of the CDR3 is TGTGCCAGCAGCCAAGATGGACTAGCGGGGGGTAGCTCCTACAATGAGCAGTTCTTC. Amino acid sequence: CASSQDGLAGGSSYNEQFF.

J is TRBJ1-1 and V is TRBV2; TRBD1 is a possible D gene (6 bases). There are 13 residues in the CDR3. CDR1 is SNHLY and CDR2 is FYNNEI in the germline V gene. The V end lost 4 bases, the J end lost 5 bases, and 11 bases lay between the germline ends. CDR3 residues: CASSVSQGTEAFF. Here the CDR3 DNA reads TGTGCCAGCAGTGTTTCACAGGGAACTGAAGCTTTCTTT.

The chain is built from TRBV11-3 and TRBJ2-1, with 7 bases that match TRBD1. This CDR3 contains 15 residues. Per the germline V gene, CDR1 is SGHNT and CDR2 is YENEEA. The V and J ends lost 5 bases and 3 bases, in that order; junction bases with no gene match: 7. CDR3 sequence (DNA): TGTGCCAGCAGCCCGGACAGGCGTTTCTACAATGAGCAGTTCTTC. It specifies CASSPDRRFYNEQFF.

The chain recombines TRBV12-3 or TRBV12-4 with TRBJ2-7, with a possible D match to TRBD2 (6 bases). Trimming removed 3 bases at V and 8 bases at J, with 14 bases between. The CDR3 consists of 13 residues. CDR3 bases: TGTGCCAGCAGTTTTTCGGGAGAAGTAAAGCAGTACTTC. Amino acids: CASSFSGEVKQYF.

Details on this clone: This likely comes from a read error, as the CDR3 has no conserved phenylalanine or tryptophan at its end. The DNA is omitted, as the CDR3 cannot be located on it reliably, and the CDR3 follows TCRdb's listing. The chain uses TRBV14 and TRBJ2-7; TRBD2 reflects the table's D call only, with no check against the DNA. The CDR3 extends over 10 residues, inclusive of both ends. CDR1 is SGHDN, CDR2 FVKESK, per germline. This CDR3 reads CASSQGFRGY.

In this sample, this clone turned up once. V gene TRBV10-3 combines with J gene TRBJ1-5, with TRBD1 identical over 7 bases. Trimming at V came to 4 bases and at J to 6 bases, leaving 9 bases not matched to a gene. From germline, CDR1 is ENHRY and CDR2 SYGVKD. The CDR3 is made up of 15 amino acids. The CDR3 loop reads CAISGRGGGTQPQHF. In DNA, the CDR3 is TGTGCCATCAGTGGGCGTGGAGGGGGCACTCAGCCCCAGCATTTT.

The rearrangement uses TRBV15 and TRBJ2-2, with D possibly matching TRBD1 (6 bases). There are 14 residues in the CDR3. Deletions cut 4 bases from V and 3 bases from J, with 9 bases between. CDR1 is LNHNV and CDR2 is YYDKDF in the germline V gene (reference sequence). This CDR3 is CATSTGQHTGELFF. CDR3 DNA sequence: TGTGCCACCAGCACAGGACAGCACACCGGGGAGCTGTTTTTT.

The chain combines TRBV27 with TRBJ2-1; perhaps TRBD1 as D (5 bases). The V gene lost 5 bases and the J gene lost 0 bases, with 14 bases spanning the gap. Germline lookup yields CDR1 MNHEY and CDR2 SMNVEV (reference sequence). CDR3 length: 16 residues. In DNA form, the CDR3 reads TGTGCCAGCAGTCCGCCCCGCAGGGCCTCCTACAATGAGCAGTTCTTC. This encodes CASSPPRRASYNEQFF.

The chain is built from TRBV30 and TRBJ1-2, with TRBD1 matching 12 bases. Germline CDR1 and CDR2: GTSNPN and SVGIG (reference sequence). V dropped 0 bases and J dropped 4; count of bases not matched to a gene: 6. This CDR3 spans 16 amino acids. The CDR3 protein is CAWSVTGTGGVYGYTF. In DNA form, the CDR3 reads TGTGCCTGGAGTGTAACCGGGACAGGGGGCGTCTATGGCTACACCTTC.

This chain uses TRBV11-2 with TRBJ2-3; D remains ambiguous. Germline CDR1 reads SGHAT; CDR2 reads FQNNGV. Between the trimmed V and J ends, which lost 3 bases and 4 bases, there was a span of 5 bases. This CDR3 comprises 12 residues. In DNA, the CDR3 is TGTGCCAGCAGCTTGTCTCCAGATACGCAGTATTTT. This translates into CASSLSPDTQYF. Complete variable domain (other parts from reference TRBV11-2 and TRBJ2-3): EAGVAQSPRYKIIEKRQSVAFWCNPISGHATLYWYQQILGQGPKLLIQFQNNGVVDDSQLPKDRFSAERLKGVDSTLKIQPAKLEDSAVYLCASSLSPDTQYFGPGTRLTVL.